The present TCR beta chain was sequenced within a study of blood T cell repertoires in COVID-19. Study background: Acute and convalescent COVID-19 samples came from the United States, Italy and Spain. Sources were T cells, B-cell-depleted T cells, or PBMCs; the material itself was cDNA or gDNA.

CDR3 length: 15 residues. V lost 7 bases and J lost 9, with 19 bases in between. Germline lookup yields CDR1 SNHLY and CDR2 FYNNEI. Study processing details: The authors estimated nucleated cell counts from reference gene primer amplification. Method: immunoSEQ multiplex PCR; TCRdb's copy keeps in-frame clones and lacks some. From that table come the V and J calls and clone size; the DNA was used to work out D and trimming. The repertoire holds 80,000 to 95,000 clones, roughly 88% seen once, with around 7.9% in the top ten. Material for sequencing was peripheral blood. The chain uses TRBV2 and TRBJ1-6; D gene uncertain. The clonotype originates from a man between 65 and 85 years old with acute or convalescent COVID-19. This CDR3 reads CASTYEALTGSPLHF. The CDR3 DNA is TGTGCCAGCACTTACGAGGCGTTGACGGGTTCACCCCTCCACTTT.